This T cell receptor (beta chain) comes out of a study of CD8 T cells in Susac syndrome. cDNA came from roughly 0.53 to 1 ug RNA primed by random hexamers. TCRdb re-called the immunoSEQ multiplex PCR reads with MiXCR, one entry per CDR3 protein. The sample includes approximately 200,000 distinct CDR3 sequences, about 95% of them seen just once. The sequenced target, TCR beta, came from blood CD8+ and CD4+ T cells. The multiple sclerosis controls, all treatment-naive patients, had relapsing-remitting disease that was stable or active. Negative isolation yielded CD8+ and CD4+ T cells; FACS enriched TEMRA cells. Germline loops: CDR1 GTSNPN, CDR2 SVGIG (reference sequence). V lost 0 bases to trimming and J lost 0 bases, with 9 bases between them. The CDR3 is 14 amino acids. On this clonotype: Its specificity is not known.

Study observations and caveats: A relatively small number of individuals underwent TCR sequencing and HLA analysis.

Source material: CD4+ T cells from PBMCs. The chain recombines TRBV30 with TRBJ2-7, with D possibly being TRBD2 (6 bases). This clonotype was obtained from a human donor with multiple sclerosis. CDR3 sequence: CAWSVGGNSYEQYF. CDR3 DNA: TGTGCCTGGAGTGTGGGGGGAAACTCCTACGAGCAGTACTTC.